This T cell receptor beta chain was documented in a study of OX40 agonist ivuxolimab in advanced cancers. Data came from immunoSEQ multiplex PCR; TCRdb stores just in-frame clones and leaves some out. The table includes roughly 100,000 clones, approximately 85% detected once. Germline V gene lookup returns CDR1 MNHEY and CDR2 SMNVEV (reference sequence). This CDR3 spans 15 amino acids. V lost 6 bases and J lost 6, with 18 bases in between. This material consisted of CD4+ or CD8+ T cells sorted from blood, taken in a trial of the OX40 agonist ivuxolimab. This chain connects TRBV27 to TRBJ2-1; a weak D match, TRBD1 (6 bases). This sequence originates from an adult with an advanced solid tumor such as melanoma, head and neck, liver or kidney cancer. The CDR3 loop reads CASRPQGFLRNEQFF. The CDR3 region has the DNA TGTGCCAGCAGACCACAGGGTTTCCTTCGCAATGAGCAGTTCTTC.